This T cell receptor beta chain was sequenced for a study of blood T cell repertoires in COVID-19. On the study more broadly: Sites across the United States, Italy and Spain contributed samples from acute and convalescent COVID-19. T cells, B-cell-depleted T cells, or PBMCs supplied cDNA or gDNA.

Germline V gene sequence: CDR1 SGHNT, CDR2 YYREEE (reference sequence). Trimming removed 4 bases at V and 1 base at J, with 9 bases between. This CDR3 contains 13 residues. In the source study's methods: From reference gene primer amplification, estimates of nucleated cell counts were derived. This table comes from immunoSEQ multiplex PCR, and its TCRdb copy is limited to in-frame clones, with some not included. From that table come the V and J calls and clone size; the DNA was used to work out D and trimming. The sample lists tens of thousands of clones; about 90% were seen once. The V gene is TRBV5-4, the J gene TRBJ2-7; weak D call: TRBD2 (6 bases). The clonotype originates from a human donor in a cohort sampled during active COVID-19. Sequencing was done on a sample of peripheral blood. The CDR3 loop is CASSPGLSYEQYF. CDR3 DNA sequence: TGTGCCAGCAGCCCAGGACTATCCTACGAGCAGTACTTC.